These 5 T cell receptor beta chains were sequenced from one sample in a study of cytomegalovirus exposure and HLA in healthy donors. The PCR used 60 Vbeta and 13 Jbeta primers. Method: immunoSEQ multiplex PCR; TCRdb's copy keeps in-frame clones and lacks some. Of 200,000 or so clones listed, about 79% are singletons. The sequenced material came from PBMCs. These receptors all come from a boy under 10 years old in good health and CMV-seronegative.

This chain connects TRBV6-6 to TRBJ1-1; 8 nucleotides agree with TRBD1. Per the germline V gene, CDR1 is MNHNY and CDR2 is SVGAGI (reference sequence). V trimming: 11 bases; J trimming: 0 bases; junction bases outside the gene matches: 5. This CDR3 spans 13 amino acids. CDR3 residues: CAGRQGLNTEAFF. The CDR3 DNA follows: TGTGCCGGAAGACAGGGGCTGAACACTGAAGCTTTCTTT.

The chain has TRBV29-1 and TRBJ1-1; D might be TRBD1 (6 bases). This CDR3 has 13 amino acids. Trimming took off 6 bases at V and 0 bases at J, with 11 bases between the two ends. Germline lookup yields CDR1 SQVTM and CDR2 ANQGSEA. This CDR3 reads CSVTGIMNTEAFF. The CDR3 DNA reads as TGCAGCGTCACAGGGATTATGAACACTGAAGCTTTCTTT.

The CDR3, as DNA: TGTGCCAGCCACGGGGGGTTTGAGCAGTTCTTC. Its translation: CASHGGFEQFF. The chain uses TRBV6-5 and TRBJ2-1; TRBD2 matches at 7 bases. The ends lost 8 bases at V and 9 bases at J; junction bases unmatched: 4. The CDR3 length is 11 residues. Germline CDR1 is MNHEY and CDR2 is SVGAGI.

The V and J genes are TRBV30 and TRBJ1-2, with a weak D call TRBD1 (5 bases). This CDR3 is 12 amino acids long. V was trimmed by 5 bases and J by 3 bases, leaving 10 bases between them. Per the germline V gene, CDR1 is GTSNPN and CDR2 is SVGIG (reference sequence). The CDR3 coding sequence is TGTGCCTGGTTACAGGACCACTATGGCTACACCTTC. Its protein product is CAWLQDHYGYTF.

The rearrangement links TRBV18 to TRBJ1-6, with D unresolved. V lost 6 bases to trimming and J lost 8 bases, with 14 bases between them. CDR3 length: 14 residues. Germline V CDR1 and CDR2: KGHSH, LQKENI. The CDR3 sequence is CASSSGGLDSPLHF. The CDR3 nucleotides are TGTGCCAGCTCGTCCGGCGGGCTGGATTCACCCCTCCACTTT.